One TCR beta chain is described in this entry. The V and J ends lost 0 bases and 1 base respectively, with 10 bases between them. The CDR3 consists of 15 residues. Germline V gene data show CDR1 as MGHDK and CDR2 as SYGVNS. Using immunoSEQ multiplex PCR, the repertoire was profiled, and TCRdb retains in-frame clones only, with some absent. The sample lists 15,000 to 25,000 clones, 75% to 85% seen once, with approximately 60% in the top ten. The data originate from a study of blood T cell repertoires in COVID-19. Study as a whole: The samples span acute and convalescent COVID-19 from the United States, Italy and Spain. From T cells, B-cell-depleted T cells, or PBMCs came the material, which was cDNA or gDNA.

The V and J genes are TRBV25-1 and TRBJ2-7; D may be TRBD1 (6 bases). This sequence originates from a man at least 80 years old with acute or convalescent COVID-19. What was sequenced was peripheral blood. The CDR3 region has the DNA TGTGCCAGCAGTGAATACCCCGGACAGTCCTACGAGCAGTACTTC. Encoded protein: CASSEYPGQSYEQYF.